This T cell receptor beta chain derives from a study of T cells in Graves' hyperthyroidism and ophthalmopathy. Per germline, CDR1 SQVTM and CDR2 ANQGSEA. J gave up 3 bases and V 4 bases, and 9 bases lay outside the gene matches. There are 15 residues in the CDR3. Regions amplified from RNA transcripts were the TCR beta CDR3 regions. First-round RT-PCR targeting the TCR CDR3 was performed with the HTBI primer set. TCRdb itself ran the multiplex PCR reads through MiXCR, one entry per CDR3 protein. The data hold some 350,000 distinct CDR3 sequences, with around 13% observed a single time. This clonotype originated in a middle-aged woman with Graves' ophthalmopathy. Sequencing was performed on blood. The chain has TRBV29-1 and TRBJ2-3; 8 bases map to TRBD2. The CDR3 DNA sequence: TGCAGCGTTGGAGGGGGACTAGGGCCAACAGATACGCAGTATTTT. It translates to CSVGGGLGPTDTQYF.